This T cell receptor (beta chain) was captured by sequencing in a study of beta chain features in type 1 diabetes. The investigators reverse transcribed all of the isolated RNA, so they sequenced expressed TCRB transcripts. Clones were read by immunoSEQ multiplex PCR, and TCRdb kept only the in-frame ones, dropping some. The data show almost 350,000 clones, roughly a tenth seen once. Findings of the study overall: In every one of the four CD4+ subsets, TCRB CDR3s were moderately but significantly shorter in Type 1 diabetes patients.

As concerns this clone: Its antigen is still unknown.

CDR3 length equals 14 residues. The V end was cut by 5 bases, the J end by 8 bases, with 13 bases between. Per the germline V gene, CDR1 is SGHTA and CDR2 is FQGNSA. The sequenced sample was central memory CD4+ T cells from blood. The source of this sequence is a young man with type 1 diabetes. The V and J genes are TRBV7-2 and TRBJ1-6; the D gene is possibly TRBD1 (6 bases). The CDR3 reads CASSPGQHYSPLHF. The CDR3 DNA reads TGTGCCAGCAGCCCAGGACAGCATTATTCACCCCTCCACTTT.